Listed below are T cell receptor beta chains from one sample, sequenced in a study of monozygotic twins with inflammatory bowel disease. Reanalyzing the 5' RACE reads, TCRdb keeps one entry per CDR3 protein, without DNA. Its clone listing holds about 160,000 distinct CDR3 sequences. Sequences were obtained from blood. These receptors were obtained from a human donor with ulcerative colitis or Crohn's disease, or a healthy co-twin of an affected twin (not recorded which). CDR3s include the opening cysteine and the closing phenylalanine or tryptophan. Each record gives: V gene, J gene, CDR3 protein.

TRBV20-1	TRBJ1-5	CSARASPNQPQHF
TRBV11-2	TRBJ2-4	CASSPGQGLAKNIQYF
TRBV5-1	TRBJ2-3	CASSLQGQDTQYF
TRBV29-1	TRBJ2-6	CSVAVVGANVLTF
TRBV9	TRBJ2-5	CASSVAGTSGRQETQYF
TRBV5-1	TRBJ2-7	CASSLGSRDYEQYF
TRBV14	TRBJ2-7	CASSQVGILAGDYEQYF
TRBV6-6	TRBJ2-2	CASSYPAGELFF
TRBV24-1	TRBJ2-7	CATSDSGTESYEQYF
TRBV3-1	TRBJ2-7	CASSQEPGDSEQYF
TRBV7-2	TRBJ2-7	CASSLAGESHEQYF
TRBV18	TRBJ1-2	CASSLRGQAYGYTF
TRBV20-1	TRBJ2-1	CSARSLGGQEQFF
TRBV6-1	TRBJ1-5	CASRDRGRQPQHF
TRBV11-1	TRBJ2-1	CASSREVGLGNEQFF
TRBV4-2	TRBJ2-3	CASSPSRSWWLAGKSTDTQYF
TRBV19	TRBJ2-1	CASSIPRGGDYQANEQFF
TRBV29-1	TRBJ2-1	CSVQEAGEGEQFF
TRBV28	TRBJ2-1	CASSLGIHRENEQFF
TRBV6-2/TRBV6-3	TRBJ1-1	CASSLGTGVGVTEAFF
TRBV18	TRBJ2-3	CASSLTGLKADTQYF
TRBV29-1	TRBJ2-7	CSVGTGMGEQYF
TRBV9	TRBJ2-1	CASSVATMTSGRDNEQFF
TRBV11-2	TRBJ2-5	CASSRRLSGSTETQYF
TRBV27	TRBJ2-2	CASSADRVGGELFF
TRBV10-3	TRBJ2-1	CAISSSGTSYNEQFF
TRBV29-1	TRBJ1-5	CSVGQGRNQPQHF
TRBV4-1	TRBJ2-5	CASSLQGSETQYF
TRBV9	TRBJ2-1	CASSPGTAQTSNEQFF
TRBV18	TRBJ2-4	CASSPLQLQWPKNIQYF
TRBV28	TRBJ1-1	CASSKTGGLWNTEAFF
TRBV29-1	TRBJ2-3	CSVEDSGRTDTQYF
TRBV18	TRBJ2-7	CASSPPTSGSYLKRREQYF
TRBV5-6	TRBJ2-1	CASSPPARTPKIINEQFF
TRBV12-3/TRBV12-4	TRBJ1-2	CASSRRGLFYGYTF
TRBV28	TRBJ2-3	CASDGTDTQYF
TRBV5-1	TRBJ2-1	CASSLQGLAEAVNEQFF
TRBV5-1	TRBJ1-5	CASRREGAGQPQHF
TRBV3-1	TRBJ2-1	CASSQPGTSGWAYNEQFF
TRBV25-1	TRBJ2-1	CASSPRPTGPSSYNEQFF
TRBV27	TRBJ2-7	CASTARGSYEQYF
TRBV7-2	TRBJ1-4	CASSLGTGVHEKLFF
TRBV7-2	TRBJ2-7	CASSLGSQGYGYEQYF
TRBV14	TRBJ1-3	CASSQRQGQTGNTIYF
TRBV9	TRBJ2-7	CASSVRTADRTDEQYF
TRBV7-3	TRBJ2-3	CASSTGLAATDTQYF
TRBV5-1	TRBJ2-1	CASSSRDYSYNEQFF
TRBV29-1	TRBJ2-1	CSVFELSSYNEQFF
TRBV28	TRBJ2-7	CAICSRQASYEQYF
TRBV3-1	TRBJ2-1	CASTHREGPIDEQFF
TRBV3-1	TRBJ1-4	CASSQALDGNEKLFF
TRBV10-3	TRBJ1-1	CAIGGGRRGNTEAFF
TRBV29-1	TRBJ2-4	CSVEDTVALNIQYF
TRBV7-9	TRBJ2-7	CASSPRREAYEQYF